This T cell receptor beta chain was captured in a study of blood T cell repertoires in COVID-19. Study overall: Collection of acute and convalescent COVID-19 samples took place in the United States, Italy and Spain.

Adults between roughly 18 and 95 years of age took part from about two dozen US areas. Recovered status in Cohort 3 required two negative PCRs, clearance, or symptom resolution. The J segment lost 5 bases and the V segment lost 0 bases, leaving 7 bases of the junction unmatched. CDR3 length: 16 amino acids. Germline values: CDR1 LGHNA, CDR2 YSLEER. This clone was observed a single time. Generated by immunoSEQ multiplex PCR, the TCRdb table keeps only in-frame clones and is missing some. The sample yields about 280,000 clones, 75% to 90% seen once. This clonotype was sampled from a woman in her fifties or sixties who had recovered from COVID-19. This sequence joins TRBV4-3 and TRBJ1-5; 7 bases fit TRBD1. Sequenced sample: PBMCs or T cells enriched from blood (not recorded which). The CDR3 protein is CASSQDGGGGYQPQHF. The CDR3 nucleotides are TGCGCCAGCAGCCAAGATGGAGGGGGCGGCTATCAGCCCCAGCATTTT.